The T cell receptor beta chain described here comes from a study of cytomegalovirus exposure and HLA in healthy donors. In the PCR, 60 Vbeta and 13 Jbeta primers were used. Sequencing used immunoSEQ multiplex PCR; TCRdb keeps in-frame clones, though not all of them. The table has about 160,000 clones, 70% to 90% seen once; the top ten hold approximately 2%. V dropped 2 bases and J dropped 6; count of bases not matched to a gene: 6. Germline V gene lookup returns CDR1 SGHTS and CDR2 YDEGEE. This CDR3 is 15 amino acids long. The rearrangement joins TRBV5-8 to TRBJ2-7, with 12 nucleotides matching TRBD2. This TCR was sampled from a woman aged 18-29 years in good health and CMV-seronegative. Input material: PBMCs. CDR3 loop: CASSLRLAGAGEQYF. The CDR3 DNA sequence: TGTGCCAGCAGCTTACGACTAGCGGGAGCTGGCGAGCAGTACTTC.